Below, 5 T cell receptor beta chains from the same sample are listed, as sequenced in a study of blood T cell repertoires in COVID-19. Clones were read by immunoSEQ multiplex PCR, and TCRdb kept only the in-frame ones, dropping some. In the table there are 310,000 or so clones, 89% of which are singletons. Source material: peripheral blood. These receptors were collected from a man between 18 and 35 years old who had recovered from COVID-19.

This clone showed up just a few times. The rearrangement joins TRBV7-8 to TRBJ2-7; 9 bases align to TRBD2. Per germline, CDR1 SGHVS and CDR2 FQNEAQ. J gave up 7 bases and V 1 base, and 8 bases lay outside the gene matches. The CDR3 has 15 residues. The CDR3 sequence: CASSLVSGTSWEQYF. The CDR3 coding sequence is TGTGCCAGCAGCTTAGTATCTGGGACTAGCTGGGAGCAGTACTTC.

The rearrangement links TRBV19 to TRBJ2-1; D gene unclear. This CDR3 contains 16 residues. Trimming left V 5 bases short and J 0 bases short, with 14 bases between. Looked up from germline, CDR1 is LNHDA and CDR2 is SQIVND (reference sequence). CDR3 bases: TGTGCCAGTAGTCTACCCAGCGCTAGCTCCTACAATGAGCAGTTCTTC. Translation: CASSLPSASSYNEQFF.

The chain uses TRBV5-6 and TRBJ1-1, with 12 bases fitting TRBD1. J lost 3 bases, V lost 4 bases, and 13 bases had no gene match. This CDR3 is 18 amino acids long. Germline loops: CDR1 SGHDT, CDR2 YYEEEE. CDR3 in amino acids: CASSPPGTGGARDTEAFF. The CDR3 DNA reads TGTGCCAGCAGCCCGCCCGGGACAGGGGGCGCGAGGGACACTGAAGCTTTCTTT.

The CDR3, as DNA: TGTGCCAGCAGTGATCCCCTGGGACAGGGAGGGGGAACTGAAGCTTTCTTT. This translates into CASSDPLGQGGGTEAFF. The chain has TRBV2 and TRBJ1-1, with 9 nucleotides matching TRBD1. CDR1 is SNHLY, CDR2 FYNNEI, per germline. This CDR3 region has 17 residues. Germline trimming cut 3 bases from V and 5 bases from J; bases unmatched to any gene: 13.

The chain combines TRBV4-3 with TRBJ2-2; the D gene is possibly TRBD2 (7 bases). Germline CDR1 LGHNA, CDR2 YSLEER. Trimming took off 0 bases at V and 4 bases at J, with 18 bases between the two ends. The CDR3 is 18 residues long. Written as DNA, the CDR3 is TGCGCCAGCAGCCAAGATCAAGTAAGGCGGGGGCCCACCGGGGAGCTGTTTTTT. The encoded protein is CASSQDQVRRGPTGELFF.